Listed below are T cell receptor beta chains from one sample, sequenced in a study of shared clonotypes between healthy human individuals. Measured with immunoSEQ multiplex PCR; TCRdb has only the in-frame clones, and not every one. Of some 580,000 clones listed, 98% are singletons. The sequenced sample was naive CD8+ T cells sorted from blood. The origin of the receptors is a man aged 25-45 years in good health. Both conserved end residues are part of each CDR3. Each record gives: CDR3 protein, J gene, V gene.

CDR3: CASSARVGGANVLTF; J: TRBJ2-6; V: TRBV9
CDR3: CASSSRDRDLFEQYF; J: TRBJ2-7; V: TRBV7-9
CDR3: CASSLTAPSSYEQYF; J: TRBJ2-7; V: TRBV19
CDR3: CASSLGVYGELFF; J: TRBJ2-2; V: TRBV7-8
CDR3: CASSARGSEQFF; J: TRBJ2-1; V: TRBV27
CDR3: CASSLAGLAEITGYNEQFF; J: TRBJ2-1; V: TRBV7-6
CDR3: CASSLANEQYF; J: TRBJ2-7; V: TRBV28
CDR3: CASSFPGPGNEQFF; J: TRBJ2-1; V: TRBV11-3
CDR3: CASSQEGQTNEKLFF; J: TRBJ1-4; V: TRBV4-1
CDR3: CASSLRRGETQYF; J: TRBJ2-5; V: TRBV5-4
CDR3: CASSQDWDTGELFF; J: TRBJ2-2; V: TRBV4-3
CDR3: CASSLNSGSTTDTQYF; J: TRBJ2-3; V: TRBV11-2
CDR3: CASSLTPSLRGADTQYF; J: TRBJ2-3; V: TRBV28
CDR3: CASSLKAGAIHEQFF; J: TRBJ2-1; V: TRBV7-8
CDR3: CASSLVSRVEAFF; J: TRBJ1-1; V: TRBV7-9
CDR3: CASSLFRTEETQYF; J: TRBJ2-5; V: TRBV5-1
CDR3: CASSPSNSNQPQHF; J: TRBJ1-5; V: TRBV18
CDR3: CASSPQGDGDEKLFF; J: TRBJ1-4; V: TRBV7-9
CDR3: CAWVDPAGESYNEQFF; J: TRBJ2-1; V: TRBV30
CDR3: CASSEVKTSGITDTQYF; J: TRBJ2-3; V: TRBV9
CDR3: CASSVGDSGRATDTQYF; J: TRBJ2-3; V: TRBV9
CDR3: CASRNPATAPTEAFF; J: TRBJ1-1; V: TRBV5-5
CDR3: CSAVPASDAYEQYF; J: TRBJ2-7; V: TRBV29-1
CDR3: CATSESLAGSVGETQYF; J: TRBJ2-5; V: TRBV15
CDR3: CASSQVGDLRNGYTF; J: TRBJ1-2; V: TRBV7-8
CDR3: CASSLASGLSTDTQYF; J: TRBJ2-3; V: TRBV5-5
CDR3: CASSFDRGGPEKLFF; J: TRBJ1-4; V: TRBV5-1
CDR3: CATLPGQGASGYTF; J: TRBJ1-2; V: TRBV6-5
CDR3: CASSWGAVYEQYF; J: TRBJ2-7; V: TRBV5-4
CDR3: CASSSFAGGSHEQYF; J: TRBJ2-7; V: TRBV2
CDR3: CASSFPGVKDTQYF; J: TRBJ2-3; V: TRBV27
CDR3: CASSLVQGSGNEQFF; J: TRBJ2-1; V: TRBV7-8
CDR3: CASRSTGTSGYEQYF; J: TRBJ2-7; V: TRBV10-2
CDR3: CASSPIRVLGNEQFF; J: TRBJ2-1; V: TRBV9